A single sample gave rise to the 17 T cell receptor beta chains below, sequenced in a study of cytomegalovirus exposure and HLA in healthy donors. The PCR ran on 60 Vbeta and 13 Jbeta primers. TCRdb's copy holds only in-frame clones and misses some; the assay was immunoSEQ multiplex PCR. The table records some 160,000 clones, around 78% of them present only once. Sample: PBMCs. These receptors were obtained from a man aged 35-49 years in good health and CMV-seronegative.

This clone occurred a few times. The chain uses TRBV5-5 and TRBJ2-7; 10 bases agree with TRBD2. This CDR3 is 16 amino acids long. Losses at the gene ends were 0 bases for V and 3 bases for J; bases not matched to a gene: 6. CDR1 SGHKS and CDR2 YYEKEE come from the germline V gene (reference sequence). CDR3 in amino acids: CASSLVRTSGYYEQYV. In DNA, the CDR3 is TGTGCCAGCAGCTTGGTAAGGACTAGCGGATACTACGAGCAGTACGTC.

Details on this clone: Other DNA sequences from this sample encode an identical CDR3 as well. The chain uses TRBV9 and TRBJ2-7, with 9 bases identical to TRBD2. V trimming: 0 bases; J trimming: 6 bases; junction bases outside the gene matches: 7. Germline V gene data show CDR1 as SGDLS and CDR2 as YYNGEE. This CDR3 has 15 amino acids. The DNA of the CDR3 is TGTGCCAGCAGCGTAGAGGCGGGAGGGCTCCGCGAGCAGTACTTC. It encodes CASSVEAGGLREQYF.

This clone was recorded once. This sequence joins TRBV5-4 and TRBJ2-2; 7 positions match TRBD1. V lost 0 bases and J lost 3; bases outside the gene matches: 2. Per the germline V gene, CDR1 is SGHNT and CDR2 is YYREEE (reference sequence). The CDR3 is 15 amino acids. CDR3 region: CASSLATGYTGELFF. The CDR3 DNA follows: TGTGCCAGCAGCTTGGCGACAGGGTACACCGGGGAGCTGTTTTTT.

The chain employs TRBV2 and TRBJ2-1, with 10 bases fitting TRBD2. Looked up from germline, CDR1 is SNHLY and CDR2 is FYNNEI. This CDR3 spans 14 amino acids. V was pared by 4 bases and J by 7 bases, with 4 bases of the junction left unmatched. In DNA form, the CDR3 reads TGTGCCAGCAGTGGGAGGACTAGCGGAAATGAGCAGTTCTTC. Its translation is CASSGRTSGNEQFF.

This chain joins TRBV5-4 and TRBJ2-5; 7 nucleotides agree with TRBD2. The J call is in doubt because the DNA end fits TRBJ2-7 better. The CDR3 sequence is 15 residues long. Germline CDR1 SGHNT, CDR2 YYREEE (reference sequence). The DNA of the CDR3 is TGTGCCAGCAGCGCCATTGGCGGGAGTCTGTACGAGCAGTACTTC. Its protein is CASSAIGGSLYEQYF.

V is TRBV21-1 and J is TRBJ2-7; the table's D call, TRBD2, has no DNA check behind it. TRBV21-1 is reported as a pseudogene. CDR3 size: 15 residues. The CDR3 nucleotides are TGTGCCAGCATCCGAGGGGAGGAGAGCTCCTACGAGCAGTACTTC. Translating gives CASIRGEESSYEQYF.

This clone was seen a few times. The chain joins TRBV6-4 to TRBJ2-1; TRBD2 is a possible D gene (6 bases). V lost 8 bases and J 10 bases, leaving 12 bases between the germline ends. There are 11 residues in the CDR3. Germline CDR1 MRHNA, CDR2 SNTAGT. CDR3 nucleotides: TGTGCCAGCCCCCCGGGGGAGGAGCAGTTCTTC. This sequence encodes CASPPGEEQFF.

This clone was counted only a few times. The CDR3 DNA follows: TGTTCCAGCATCGGAAAAGGGGCTGACGAGCAGTACGTC. It codes for CSSIGKGADEQYV. The rearrangement joins TRBV7-9 to TRBJ2-7; the D gene is possibly TRBD1 (5 bases). From germline, CDR1 is SEHNR and CDR2 FQNEAQ (reference sequence). The CDR3 has 13 amino acids.

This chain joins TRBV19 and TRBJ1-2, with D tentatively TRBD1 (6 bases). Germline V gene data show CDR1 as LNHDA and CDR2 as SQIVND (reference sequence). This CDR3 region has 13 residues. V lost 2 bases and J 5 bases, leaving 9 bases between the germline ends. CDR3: CASSISGQYGYTF. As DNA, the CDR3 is TGTGCCAGTAGTATATCAGGACAGTATGGCTACACCTTC.

In DNA, the CDR3 is TGTGCCAGCAGCTTGAGGCGGGAGTTCCACAATGAGCAGTTCTTC. It specifies CASSLRREFHNEQFF. The chain links TRBV5-4 to TRBJ2-1; 7 bases fit TRBD2. Germline lookup yields CDR1 SGHNT and CDR2 YYREEE (reference sequence). Trimming took 1 base from V and 5 from J; bases not matched to a gene: 6. This CDR3 is 15 amino acids long.

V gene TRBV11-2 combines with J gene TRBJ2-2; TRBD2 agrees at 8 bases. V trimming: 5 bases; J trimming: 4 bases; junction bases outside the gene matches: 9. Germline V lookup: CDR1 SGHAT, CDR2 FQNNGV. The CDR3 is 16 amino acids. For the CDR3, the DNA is TGTGCCAGCAGCATAATAGCGGGGTCGAGCACCGGGGAGCTGTTTTTT. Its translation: CASSIIAGSSTGELFF.

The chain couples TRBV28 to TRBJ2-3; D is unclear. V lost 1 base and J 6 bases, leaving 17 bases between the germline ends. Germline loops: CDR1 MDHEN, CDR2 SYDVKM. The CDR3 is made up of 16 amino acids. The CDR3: CASSLLSQNLRDTQYF. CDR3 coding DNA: TGTGCCAGCAGTTTATTGTCGCAGAATCTGCGGGATACGCAGTATTTT.

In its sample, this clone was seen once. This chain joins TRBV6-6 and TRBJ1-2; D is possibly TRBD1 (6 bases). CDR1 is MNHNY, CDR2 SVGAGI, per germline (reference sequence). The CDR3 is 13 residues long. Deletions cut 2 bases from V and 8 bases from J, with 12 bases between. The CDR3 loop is CASSYGQFDGYTF. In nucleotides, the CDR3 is TGTGCCAGCAGTTACGGACAGTTTGACGGCTACACCTTC.

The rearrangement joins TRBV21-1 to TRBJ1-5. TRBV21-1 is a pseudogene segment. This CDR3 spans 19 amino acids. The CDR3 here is CASSQRTCGGTVDGWPQHF. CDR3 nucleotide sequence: TGTGCCAGCAGCCAAAGAACATGTGGCGGGACCGTGGACGGATGGCCCCAGCATTTT.

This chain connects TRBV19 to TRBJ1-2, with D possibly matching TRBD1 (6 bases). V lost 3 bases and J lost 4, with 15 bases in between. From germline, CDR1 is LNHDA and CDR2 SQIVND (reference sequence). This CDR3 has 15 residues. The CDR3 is CASSMSGGAIYGYTF. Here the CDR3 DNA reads TGTGCCAGTAGTATGTCTGGGGGCGCGATCTATGGCTACACCTTC.

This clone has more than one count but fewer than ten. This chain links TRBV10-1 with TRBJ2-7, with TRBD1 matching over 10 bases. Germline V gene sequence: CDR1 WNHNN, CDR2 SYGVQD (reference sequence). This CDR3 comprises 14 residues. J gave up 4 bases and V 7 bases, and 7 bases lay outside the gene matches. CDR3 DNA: TGCGCCAGCAACATTCCGGACAGGGGGTACGAGCAGTACGTC. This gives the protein CASNIPDRGYEQYV.

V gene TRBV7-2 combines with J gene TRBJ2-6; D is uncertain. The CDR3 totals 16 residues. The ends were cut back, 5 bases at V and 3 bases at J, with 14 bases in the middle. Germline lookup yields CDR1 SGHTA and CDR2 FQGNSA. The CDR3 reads CASSPLLVVGANVLTF. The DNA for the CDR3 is TGTGCCAGCAGCCCCCTTCTCGTTGTTGGGGCCAACGTCCTGACTTTC.